This section outlines one T cell receptor beta chain sequence together with its context. Authors' processing steps: Amplification with reference gene primers provided the estimates of nucleated cell counts. Clones were read by immunoSEQ multiplex PCR, and TCRdb kept only the in-frame ones, dropping some. V and J calls and clone size are as listed in that table; D and trimming were resolved from the DNA. The repertoire has about 330,000 clones, roughly 89% of them found once; the top ten carry approximately 10%. This record belongs to a study of blood T cell repertoires in COVID-19. Background on the study: The origin of the acute and convalescent COVID-19 samples was the United States, Italy and Spain. Sources were T cells, B-cell-depleted T cells, or PBMCs; the material itself was cDNA or gDNA.

CDR3 size: 13 residues. Germline V gene sequence: CDR1 MNHEY, CDR2 SMNVEV (reference sequence). Trimming removed 6 bases at V and 8 bases at J, with 11 bases between. One Seattle source followed patients from active infection through their disease course. The chain has TRBV27 and TRBJ1-6, with D unclear. The source is a young man with COVID-19, enrolled during active disease. The sample comprised peripheral blood. In DNA, the CDR3 is TGTGCCAGCAGCGATACTATGTATTCACCCCTCCACTTT. As protein: CASSDTMYSPLHF.